This T cell receptor (beta chain) was sequenced during a study of blood T cell repertoires in COVID-19. CDR1 is MNHNS and CDR2 is SASEGT in the germline V gene. The CDR3 runs to 15 residues. V shed 3 bases, J shed 5 bases, and the junction held 9 bases outside the gene matches. TCRdb's copy holds only in-frame clones and misses some; the assay was immunoSEQ multiplex PCR. The data show about 210,000 clones, with 75% to 90% seen just once and nearly 9.5% held by the top ten. Researchers sorted participants into cohorts using their self-reported clinical history. The receptor was derived from a man aged 35 to 55 who had recovered from COVID-19. Sequencing was done on a sample of PBMCs or T cells enriched from blood (not recorded which). The chain combines TRBV6-1 with TRBJ1-1; 7 bases are a match to TRBD1. The CDR3 here is CASSDRQGVRTEAFF. The DNA for the CDR3 is TGTGCCAGCAGTGACCGACAGGGAGTCAGAACTGAAGCTTTCTTT.